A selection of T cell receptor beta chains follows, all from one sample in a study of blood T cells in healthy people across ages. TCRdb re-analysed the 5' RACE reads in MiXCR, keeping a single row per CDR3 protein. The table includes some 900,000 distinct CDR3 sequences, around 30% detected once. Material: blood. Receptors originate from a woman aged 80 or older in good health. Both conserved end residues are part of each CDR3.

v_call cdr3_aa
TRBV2 CASKKNTEAFF
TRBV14 CASSPRTSFSYNEQFF
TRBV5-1 CASSLELATNEQFF
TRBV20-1 CSAMTSVTDTQYF
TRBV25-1 CASSERRGFQETQYF
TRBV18 CASSQMVGELFF
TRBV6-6 CASSQQFGSTDTQYF
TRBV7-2 CASSWDNYEQYF
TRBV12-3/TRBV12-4 CASRKGPPNSNQPQHF
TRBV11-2 CASSAGTRGYEQYF
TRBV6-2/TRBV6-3 CASSYRGWSSYEQYF
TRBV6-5 CASSYSPGQNTEAFF
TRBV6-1 CASSEWGHLTDTPYF
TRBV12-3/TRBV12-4 CASSLVLGHAQYF
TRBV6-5 CASTNGPLARAFF
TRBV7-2 CASSPETASNQPQHF